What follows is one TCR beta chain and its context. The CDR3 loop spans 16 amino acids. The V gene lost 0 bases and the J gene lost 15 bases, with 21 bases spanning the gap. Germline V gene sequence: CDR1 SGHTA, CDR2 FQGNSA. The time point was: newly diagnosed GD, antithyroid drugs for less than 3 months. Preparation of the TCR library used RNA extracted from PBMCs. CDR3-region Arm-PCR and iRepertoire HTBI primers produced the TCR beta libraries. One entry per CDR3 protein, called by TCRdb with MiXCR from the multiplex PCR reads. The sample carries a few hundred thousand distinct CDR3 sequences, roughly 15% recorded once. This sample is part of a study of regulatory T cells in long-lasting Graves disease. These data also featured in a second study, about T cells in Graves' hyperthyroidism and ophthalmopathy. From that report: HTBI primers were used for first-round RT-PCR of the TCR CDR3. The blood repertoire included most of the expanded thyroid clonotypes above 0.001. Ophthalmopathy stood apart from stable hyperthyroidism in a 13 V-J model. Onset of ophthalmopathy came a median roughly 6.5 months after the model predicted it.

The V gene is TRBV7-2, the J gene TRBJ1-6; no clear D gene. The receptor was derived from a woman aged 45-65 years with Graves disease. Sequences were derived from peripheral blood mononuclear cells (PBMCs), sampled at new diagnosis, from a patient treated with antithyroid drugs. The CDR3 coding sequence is TGTGCCAGCAGCTTAGCATCAGTATGGGCAGCCCCGGTCCTCCACTTT. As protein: CASSLASVWAAPVLHF.